This TCR beta chain was captured by sequencing in a study of T cell repertoires in cytomegalovirus infection. The study's findings and limits: Dominant in the ex vivo response were TCR beta clonotypes restricted by HLA-C and specific for CMV.

To note about this clonotype: Its specificity is unknown.

V lost 3 bases and J lost 5, with 19 bases in between. The CDR3 covers 16 residues. Per the germline V gene, CDR1 is SGHTA and CDR2 is FQGNSA. One entry per CDR3 protein results from TCRdb running MiXCR on the reads. Of 50,000 to 60,000 distinct CDR3 sequences in the sample, around a fifth were seen once. This chain uses TRBV7-2 with TRBJ2-5; a weak D match, TRBD1 (6 bases). The TCR was taken from a human donor in good health (CMV status not recorded). Some clones in this sample may be carry-over from other donors' samples. The material was CD8+ T cells from cultured PBMCs, obtained from culture after CMV antigen stimulation. For the CDR3, the DNA is TGTGCCAGCAGCTTCCCGACAGACAGGATGCGGGAGACCCAGTACTTC. Protein sequence: CASSFPTDRMRETQYF.